What follows is one T cell receptor (beta chain) and its context. What it recognizes is unknown. Germline assignment: CDR1 LGHNA and CDR2 YNFKEQ. V was trimmed by 0 bases and J by 1 base, leaving 7 bases between them. This CDR3 spans 15 amino acids. The sample belongs to a study of cytomegalovirus exposure and HLA in healthy donors. Regarding the study as a whole: The study recorded 160 or so TCR beta chains that were cytomegalovirus-associated. Later examination showed HLA-associated TCR beta chains had greater clonal expansion than equally common others. 15,000 to 20,000 TCR beta sequences were associated with HLA alleles at 0.05 false discovery rate in a later analysis.

At collection, donors were nominally healthy, but unrecorded immune exposures were probable. The PCR was carried out with 60 Vbeta primers and 13 Jbeta primers. The data were produced by immunoSEQ multiplex PCR, yet TCRdb's version contains in-frame clones alone and is incomplete. The sample table sets out around 100,000 clones. The chain combines TRBV4-2 with TRBJ2-1, with D possibly TRBD1 on 6 matching bases. This TCR was sampled from a man aged 25 to 45 in good health and CMV-seronegative. The sequenced material came from PBMCs. The CDR3 nucleotides are TGTGCCAGCAGCCAAGAACAGGGATCCTACAATGAGCAGTTCTTC. Translated, it gives CASSQEQGSYNEQFF.